This T cell receptor beta chain was profiled in a study of blood T cell repertoires in COVID-19. Study-level information: The United States, Italy and Spain supplied acute and convalescent COVID-19 samples. In each case, the material was cDNA or gDNA derived from T cells, B-cell-depleted T cells, or PBMCs.

Original handling: Scientists estimated how many nucleated cells there were by amplifying reference gene primers. Profiled with immunoSEQ multiplex PCR; TCRdb holds only in-frame clones, not every one. The DNA was the basis for D and trimming; V, J and clone size are from that table. The data contain 200,000 to 300,000 clones, approximately 85% of them singletons. The junction had 10 bases not matched to a gene; V was cut back by 5 bases and J by 5 bases. Germline V gives CDR1 SGHNT, CDR2 YENEEA. CDR3 length: 16 residues. V and J are TRBV11-3 and TRBJ2-1; the match to TRBD2 covers 9 bases. The material sequenced was peripheral blood. This sequence was found in a man older than 75 with acute or convalescent COVID-19. The CDR3 region is CASSLGSSSGNNEQFF. The CDR3 region has the DNA TGTGCCAGCAGCCTAGGGTCGTCTAGCGGGAACAATGAGCAGTTCTTC.